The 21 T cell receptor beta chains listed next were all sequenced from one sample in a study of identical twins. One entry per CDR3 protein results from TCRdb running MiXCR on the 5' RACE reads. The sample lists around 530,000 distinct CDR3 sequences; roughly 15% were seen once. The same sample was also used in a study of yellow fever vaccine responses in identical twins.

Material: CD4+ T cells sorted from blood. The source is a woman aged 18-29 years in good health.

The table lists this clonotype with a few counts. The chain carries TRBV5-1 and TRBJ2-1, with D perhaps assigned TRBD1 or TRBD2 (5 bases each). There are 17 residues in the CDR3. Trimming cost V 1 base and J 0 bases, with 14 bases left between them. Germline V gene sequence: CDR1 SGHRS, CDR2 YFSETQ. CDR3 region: CASSLLVGASSYNEQFF. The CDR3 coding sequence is TGCGCCAGCAGCTTGTTGGTCGGGGCTTCCTCCTACAATGAGCAGTTCTTC.

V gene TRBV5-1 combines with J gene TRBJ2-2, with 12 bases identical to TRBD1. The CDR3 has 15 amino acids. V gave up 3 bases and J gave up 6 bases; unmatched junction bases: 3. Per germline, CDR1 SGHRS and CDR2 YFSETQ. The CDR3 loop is CASSWDRGRAGELFF. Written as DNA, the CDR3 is TGCGCCAGCAGCTGGGACAGGGGGCGCGCCGGGGAGCTGTTTTTT.

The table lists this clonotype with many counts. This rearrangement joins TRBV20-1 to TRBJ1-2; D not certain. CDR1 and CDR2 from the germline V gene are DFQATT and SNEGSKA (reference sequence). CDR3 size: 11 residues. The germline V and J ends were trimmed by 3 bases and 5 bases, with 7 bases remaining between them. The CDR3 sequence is CSARTRYGYTF. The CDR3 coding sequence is TGCAGTGCTAGGACCCGTTATGGCTACACCTTC.

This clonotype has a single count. CDR3 loop: CASSYSSRTSGLTTDTQYF. For the CDR3, the DNA is TGTGCCAGCAGTTACTCGAGTAGGACTAGCGGACTTACCACAGATACGCAGTATTTT. The rearrangement uses TRBV6-5 and TRBJ2-3; 10 nucleotides agree with TRBD2. The CDR3 has 19 amino acids. CDR1 MNHEY and CDR2 SVGAGI come from the germline V gene. The J segment lost 2 bases and the V segment lost 0 bases, leaving 11 bases of the junction unmatched.

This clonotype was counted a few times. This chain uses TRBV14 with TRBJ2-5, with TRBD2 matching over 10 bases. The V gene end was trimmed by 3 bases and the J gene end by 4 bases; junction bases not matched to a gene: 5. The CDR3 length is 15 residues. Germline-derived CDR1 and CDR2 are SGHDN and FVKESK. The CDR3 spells CASSQSRLAGETQYF. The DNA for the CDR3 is TGTGCCAGCAGCCAGTCCCGACTAGCGGGAGAGACCCAGTACTTC.

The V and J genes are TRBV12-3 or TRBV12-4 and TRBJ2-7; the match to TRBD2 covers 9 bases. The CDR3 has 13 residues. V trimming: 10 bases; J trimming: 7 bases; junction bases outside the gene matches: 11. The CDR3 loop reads CATMFAAGGEQYF. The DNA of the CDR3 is TGTGCCACCATGTTTGCGGCGGGAGGGGAGCAGTACTTC.

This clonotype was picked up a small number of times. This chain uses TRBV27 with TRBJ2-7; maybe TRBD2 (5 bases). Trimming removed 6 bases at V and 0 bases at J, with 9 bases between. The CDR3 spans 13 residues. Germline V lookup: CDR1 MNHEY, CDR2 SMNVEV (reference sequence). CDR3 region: CASSRGSSYEQYF. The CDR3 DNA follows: TGTGCCAGCAGCCGGGGTTCCTCCTACGAGCAGTACTTC.

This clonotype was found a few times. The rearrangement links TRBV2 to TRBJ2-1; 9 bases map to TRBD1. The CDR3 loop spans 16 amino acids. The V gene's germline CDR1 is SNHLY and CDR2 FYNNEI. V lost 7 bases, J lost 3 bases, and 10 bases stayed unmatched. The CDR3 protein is CASTPPGQGNYNEQFF. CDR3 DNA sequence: TGTGCCAGCACCCCCCCGGGACAGGGAAACTACAATGAGCAGTTCTTC.

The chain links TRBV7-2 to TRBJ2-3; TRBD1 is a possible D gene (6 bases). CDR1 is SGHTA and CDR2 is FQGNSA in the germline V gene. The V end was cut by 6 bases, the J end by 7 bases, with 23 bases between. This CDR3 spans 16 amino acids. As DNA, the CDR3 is TGTGCCAGCAGATACTACGCCTGGCAGGGGAGTAATACGCAGTATTTT. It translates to CASRYYAWQGSNTQYF. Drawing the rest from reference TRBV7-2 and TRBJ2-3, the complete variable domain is GAGVSQSPSNKVTEKGKDVELRCDPISGHTALYWYRQSLGQGLEFLIYFQGNSAPDKSGLPSDRFSAERTGGSVSTLTIQRTQQEDSAVYLCASRYYAWQGSNTQYFGPGTRLTVL.

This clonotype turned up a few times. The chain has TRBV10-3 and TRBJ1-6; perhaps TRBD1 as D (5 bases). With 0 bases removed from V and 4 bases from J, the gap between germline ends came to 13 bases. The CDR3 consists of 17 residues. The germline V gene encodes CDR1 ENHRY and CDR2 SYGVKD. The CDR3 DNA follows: TGTGCCATCAGTGAGTCCTGGGGCCAGTCTTATAATTCACCCCTCCACTTT. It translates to CAISESWGQSYNSPLHF.

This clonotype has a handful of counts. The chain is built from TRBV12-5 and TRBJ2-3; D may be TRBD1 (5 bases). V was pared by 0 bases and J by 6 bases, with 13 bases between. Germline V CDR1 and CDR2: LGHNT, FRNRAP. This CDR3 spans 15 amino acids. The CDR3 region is CASGLVQGYSDTQYF. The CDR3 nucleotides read TGTGCTAGTGGTTTGGTGCAGGGTTACTCTGATACGCAGTATTTT.

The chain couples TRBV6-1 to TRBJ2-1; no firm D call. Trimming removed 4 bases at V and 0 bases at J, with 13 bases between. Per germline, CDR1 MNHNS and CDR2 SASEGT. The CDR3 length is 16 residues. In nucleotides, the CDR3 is TGTGCCAGCAGTGGCCCTAGGCTCAGCTCCTACAATGAGCAGTTCTTC. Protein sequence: CASSGPRLSSYNEQFF.

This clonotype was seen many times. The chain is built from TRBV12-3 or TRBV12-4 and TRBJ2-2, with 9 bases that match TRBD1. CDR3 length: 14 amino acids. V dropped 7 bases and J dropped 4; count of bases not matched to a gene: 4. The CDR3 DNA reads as TGTGCCAGCACCGGGACAGGGCGCACCGGGGAGCTGTTTTTT. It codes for CASTGTGRTGELFF.

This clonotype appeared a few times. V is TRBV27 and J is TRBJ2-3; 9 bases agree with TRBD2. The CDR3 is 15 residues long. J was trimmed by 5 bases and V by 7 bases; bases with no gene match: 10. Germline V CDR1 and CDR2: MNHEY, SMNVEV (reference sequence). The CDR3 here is CASTTIAGGQDTQYF. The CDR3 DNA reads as TGTGCCAGCACCACGATTGCGGGGGGGCAAGATACGCAGTATTTT.

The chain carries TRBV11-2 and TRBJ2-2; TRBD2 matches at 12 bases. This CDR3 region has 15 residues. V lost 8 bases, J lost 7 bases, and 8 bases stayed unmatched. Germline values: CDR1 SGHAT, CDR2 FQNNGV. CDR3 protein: CASATSGSMNGELFF. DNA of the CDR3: TGTGCCAGCGCGACTAGCGGGAGCATGAACGGGGAGCTGTTTTTT.

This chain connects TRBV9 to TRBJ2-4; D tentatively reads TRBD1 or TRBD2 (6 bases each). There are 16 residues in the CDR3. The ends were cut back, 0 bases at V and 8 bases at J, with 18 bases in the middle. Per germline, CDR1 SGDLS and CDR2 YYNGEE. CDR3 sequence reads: CASSVATGAGAHIQYF. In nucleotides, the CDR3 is TGTGCCAGCAGCGTAGCTACGGGGGCAGGGGCGCACATTCAGTACTTC.

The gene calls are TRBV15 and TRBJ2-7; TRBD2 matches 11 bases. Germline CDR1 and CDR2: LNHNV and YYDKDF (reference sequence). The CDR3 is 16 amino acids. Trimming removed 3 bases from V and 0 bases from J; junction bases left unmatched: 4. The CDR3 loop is CATSSGTSGLSYEQYF. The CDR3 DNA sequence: TGTGCCACCAGCAGCGGGACTAGCGGACTCTCCTACGAGCAGTACTTC.

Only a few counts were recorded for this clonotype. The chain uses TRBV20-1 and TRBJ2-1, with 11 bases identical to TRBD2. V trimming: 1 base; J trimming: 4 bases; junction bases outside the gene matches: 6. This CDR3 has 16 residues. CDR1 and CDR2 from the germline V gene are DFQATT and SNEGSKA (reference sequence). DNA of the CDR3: TGCAGTGCTAGAGCTACTAGCGGGAGTAGGTACAATGAGCAGTTCTTC. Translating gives CSARATSGSRYNEQFF.

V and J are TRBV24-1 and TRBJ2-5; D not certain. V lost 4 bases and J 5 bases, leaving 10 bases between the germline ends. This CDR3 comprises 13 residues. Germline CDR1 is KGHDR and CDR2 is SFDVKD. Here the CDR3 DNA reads TGTGCCACCAGTGACACCTCAGAGGAGACCCAGTACTTC. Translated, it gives CATSDTSEETQYF.

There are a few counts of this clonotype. The DNA for the CDR3 is TGTGCCAGCAGTTTCAACTCACCCTCTGGGGCCAACGTCCTGACTTTC. This gives the protein CASSFNSPSGANVLTF. The V gene is TRBV27, the J gene TRBJ2-6; D unclear. The CDR3 length is 16 residues. V dropped 3 bases and J dropped 0 bases, with 9 bases sitting between them. Germline V gives CDR1 MNHEY, CDR2 SMNVEV (reference sequence).

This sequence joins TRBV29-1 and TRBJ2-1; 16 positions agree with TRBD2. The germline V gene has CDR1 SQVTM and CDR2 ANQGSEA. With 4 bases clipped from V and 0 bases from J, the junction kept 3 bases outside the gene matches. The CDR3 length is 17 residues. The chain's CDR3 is CSVGGLAGGSSYNEQFF. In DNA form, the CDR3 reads TGCAGCGTTGGGGGACTAGCGGGGGGGAGCTCCTACAATGAGCAGTTCTTC.